This TCR beta chain emerged from a study of cytomegalovirus exposure and HLA in healthy donors. The CDR3 is 12 amino acids. Trimming stripped 6 bases from V and 6 bases from J, with 9 bases between. The V gene's germline CDR1 is MNHEY and CDR2 SMNVEV (reference sequence). This clone appeared once. Primers: 60 Vbeta forward and 13 Jbeta reverse. The protocol was immunoSEQ multiplex PCR, while the TCRdb copy is restricted to in-frame clones and leaves out a portion. The sample carries 150,000 or so clones, about 76% recorded once. The rearrangement links TRBV27 to TRBJ1-5, with D possibly being TRBD1 (6 bases). The sequenced sample consisted of PBMCs. The clonotype originates from a young man in good health and CMV-seropositive. In DNA, the CDR3 is TGTGCCAGCAGGGGGGCAGGTCAGCCCCAGCATTTT. It codes for CASRGAGQPQHF.